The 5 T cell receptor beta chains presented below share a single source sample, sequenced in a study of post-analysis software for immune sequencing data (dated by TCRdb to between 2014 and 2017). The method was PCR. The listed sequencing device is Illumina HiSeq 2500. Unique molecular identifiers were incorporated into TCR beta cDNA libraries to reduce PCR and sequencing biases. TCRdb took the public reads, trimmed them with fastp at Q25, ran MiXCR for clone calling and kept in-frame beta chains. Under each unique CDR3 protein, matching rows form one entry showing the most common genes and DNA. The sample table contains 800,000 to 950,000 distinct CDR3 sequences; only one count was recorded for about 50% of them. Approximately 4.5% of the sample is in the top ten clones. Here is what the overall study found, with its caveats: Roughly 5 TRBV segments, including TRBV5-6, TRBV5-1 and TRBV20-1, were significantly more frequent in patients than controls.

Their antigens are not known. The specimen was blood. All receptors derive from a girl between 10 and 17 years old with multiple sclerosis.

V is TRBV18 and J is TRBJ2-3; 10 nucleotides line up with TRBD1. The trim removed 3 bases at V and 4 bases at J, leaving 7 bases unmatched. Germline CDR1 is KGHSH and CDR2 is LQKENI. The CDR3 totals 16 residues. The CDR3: CASSPGQGFSSDTQYF. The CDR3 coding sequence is TGTGCCAGCTCACCGGGACAGGGGTTTTCATCAGATACGCAGTATTTT. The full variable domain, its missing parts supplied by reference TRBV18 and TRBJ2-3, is NAGVMQNPRHLVRRRGQEARLRCSPMKGHSHVYWYRQLPEEGLKFMVYLQKENIIDESGMPKERFSAEFPKEGPSILRIQQVVRGDSAAYFCASSPGQGFSSDTQYFGPGTRLTVL.

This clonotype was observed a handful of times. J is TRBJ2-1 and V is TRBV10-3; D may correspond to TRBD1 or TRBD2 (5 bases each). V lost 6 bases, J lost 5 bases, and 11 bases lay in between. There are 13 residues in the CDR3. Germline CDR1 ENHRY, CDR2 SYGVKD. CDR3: CAIRGPGNNEQFF. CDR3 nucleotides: TGTGCCATCAGGGGACCCGGTAACAATGAGCAGTTCTTC.

The DNA of the CDR3 is TGCAGCGTGAGCGGGGTATCCTACGAGCAGTACTTC. Its translation: CSVSGVSYEQYF. J is TRBJ2-7 and V is TRBV29-1, with 7 bases aligning to TRBD2. This CDR3 is built from 12 residues. The V and J ends lost 6 bases and 1 base, in that order; junction bases with no gene match: 3. Germline V gene lookup returns CDR1 SQVTM and CDR2 ANQGSEA.

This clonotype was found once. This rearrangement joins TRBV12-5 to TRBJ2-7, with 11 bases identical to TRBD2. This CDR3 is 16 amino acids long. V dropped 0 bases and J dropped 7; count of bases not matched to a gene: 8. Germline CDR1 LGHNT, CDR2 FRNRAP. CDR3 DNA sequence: TGTGCTAGTGGTTTGGTACTAGCGGGGGCGTACAATGAGCAGTACTTC. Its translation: CASGLVLAGAYNEQYF.

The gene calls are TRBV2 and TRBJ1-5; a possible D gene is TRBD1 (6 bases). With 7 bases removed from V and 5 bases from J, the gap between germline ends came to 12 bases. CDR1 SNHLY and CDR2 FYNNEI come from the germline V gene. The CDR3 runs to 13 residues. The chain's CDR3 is CASNQGLDQPQHF. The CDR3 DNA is TGTGCCAGCAATCAGGGGCTAGATCAGCCCCAGCATTTT.